The clone carrying this T cell receptor beta chain was seen more than once but under ten times. No antigen is known for it. This sample is part of a study of T cell repertoires in cytomegalovirus infection. Study-level background: Well-studied HLA-B-restricted CMV epitopes were used in the study alongside recently identified HLA-C-restricted ones. CMV infection plus the matching HLA type was flagged by public TCR beta signatures. Notes on the study in general: Identification of carriers of CMV plus the relevant HLA was achieved through cumulative public TCR beta family frequency. HLA-C-restricted, CMV-specific TCR beta clonotypes were dominant ex vivo.

TCRdb reprocessed the reads via MiXCR and lists one record per CDR3 protein. The sample yields hundreds of thousands of distinct CDR3 sequences, about 33% seen once. The CDR3 contains 16 residues. Germline V CDR1 and CDR2: SGHNT, YENEEA. V was shortened by 5 bases and J by 3 bases, with 17 bases between the two germline ends. The chain joins TRBV11-3 to TRBJ2-1, with a weak D call TRBD1 (6 bases). The sequence derives from a human donor in good health (CMV status not recorded). Some clones in this sample may be carry-over from other donors' samples. The material was cultured PBMCs, obtained from culture after CMV antigen stimulation. The CDR3 region has the DNA TGTGCCAGCAGCCCTTTCGAAACAGGGTACTACAATGAGCAGTTCTTC. Translated, it gives CASSPFETGYYNEQFF.